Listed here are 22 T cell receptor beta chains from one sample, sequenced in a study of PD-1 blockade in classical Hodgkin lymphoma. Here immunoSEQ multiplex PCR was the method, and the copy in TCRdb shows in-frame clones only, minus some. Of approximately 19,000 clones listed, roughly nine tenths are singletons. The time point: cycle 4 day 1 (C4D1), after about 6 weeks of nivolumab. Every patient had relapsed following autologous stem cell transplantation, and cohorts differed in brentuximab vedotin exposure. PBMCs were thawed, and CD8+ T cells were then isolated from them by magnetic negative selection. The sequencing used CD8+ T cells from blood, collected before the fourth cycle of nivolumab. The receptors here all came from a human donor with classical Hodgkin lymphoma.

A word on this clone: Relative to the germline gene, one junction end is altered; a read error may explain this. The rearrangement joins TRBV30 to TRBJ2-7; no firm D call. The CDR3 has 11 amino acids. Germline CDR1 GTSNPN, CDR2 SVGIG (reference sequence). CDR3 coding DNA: TGTGCCTGGAGTACGTCATCCCCAGCGTTCTTC. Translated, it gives CAWSTSSPAFF.

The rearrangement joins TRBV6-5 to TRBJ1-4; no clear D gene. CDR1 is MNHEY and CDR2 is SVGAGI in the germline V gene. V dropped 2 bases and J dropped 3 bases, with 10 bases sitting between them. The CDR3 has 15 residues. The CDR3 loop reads CASSYTGAANEKLFF. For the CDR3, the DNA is TGTGCCAGCAGTTACACGGGCGCGGCTAATGAAAAACTGTTTTTT.

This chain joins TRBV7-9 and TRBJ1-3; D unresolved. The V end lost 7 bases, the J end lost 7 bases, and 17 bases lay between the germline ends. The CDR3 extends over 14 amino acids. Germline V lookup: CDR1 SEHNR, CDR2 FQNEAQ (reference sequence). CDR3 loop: CASTEFGLNNTIYF. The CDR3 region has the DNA TGTGCCAGCACCGAATTTGGGTTAAACAACACCATATATTTT.

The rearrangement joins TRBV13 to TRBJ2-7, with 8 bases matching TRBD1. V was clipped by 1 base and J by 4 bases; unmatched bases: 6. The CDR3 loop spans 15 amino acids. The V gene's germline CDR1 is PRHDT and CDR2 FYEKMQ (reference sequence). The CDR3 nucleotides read TGTGCCAGCAGCTTAGATCGGACAGGGTATTACGAGCAGTACTTC. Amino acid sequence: CASSLDRTGYYEQYF.

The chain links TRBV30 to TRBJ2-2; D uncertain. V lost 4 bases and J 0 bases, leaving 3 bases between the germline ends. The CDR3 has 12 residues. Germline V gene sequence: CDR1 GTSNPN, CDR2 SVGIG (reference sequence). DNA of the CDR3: TGTGCCTGGACAGCGAACACCGGGGAGCTGTTTTTT. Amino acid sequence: CAWTANTGELFF.

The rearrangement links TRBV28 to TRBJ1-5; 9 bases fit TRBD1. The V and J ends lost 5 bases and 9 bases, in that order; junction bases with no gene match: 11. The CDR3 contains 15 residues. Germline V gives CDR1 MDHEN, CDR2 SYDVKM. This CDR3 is CASSGNRGRIGPQHF. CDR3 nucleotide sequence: TGTGCCAGCAGTGGCAACAGGGGGCGTATCGGGCCCCAGCATTTT.

CDR3: CASSFPETSAYEQYF. CDR3 nucleotide sequence: TGCGCCAGCAGCTTCCCAGAGACTAGCGCCTACGAGCAGTACTTC. The V gene is TRBV5-1, the J gene TRBJ2-7; 8 bases are a match to TRBD2. Trimming removed 2 bases from V and 2 bases from J; junction bases left unmatched: 6. CDR1 is SGHRS and CDR2 is YFSETQ in the germline V gene. The CDR3 is 15 residues long.

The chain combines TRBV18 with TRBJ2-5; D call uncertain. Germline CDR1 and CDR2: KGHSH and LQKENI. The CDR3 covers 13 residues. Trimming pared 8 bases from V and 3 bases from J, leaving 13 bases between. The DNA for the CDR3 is TGTGCCAGCAGAAGAGCGAATGAAGAGACCCAGTACTTC. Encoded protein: CASRRANEETQYF.

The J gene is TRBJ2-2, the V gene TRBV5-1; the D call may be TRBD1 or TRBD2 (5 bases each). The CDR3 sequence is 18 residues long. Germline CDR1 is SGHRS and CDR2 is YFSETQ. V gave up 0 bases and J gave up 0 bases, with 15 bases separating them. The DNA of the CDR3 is TGCGCCAGCAGCTTGGTTTTGGGGGTCGTCCCGAACACCGGGGAGCTGTTTTTT. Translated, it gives CASSLVLGVVPNTGELFF.

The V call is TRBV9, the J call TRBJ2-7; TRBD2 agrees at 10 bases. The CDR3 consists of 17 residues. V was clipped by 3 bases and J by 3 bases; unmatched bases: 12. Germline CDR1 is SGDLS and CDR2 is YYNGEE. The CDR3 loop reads CASSGGELAGHSYEQYF. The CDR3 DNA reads TGTGCCAGCAGCGGAGGGGAACTAGCGGGACACAGCTACGAGCAGTACTTC.

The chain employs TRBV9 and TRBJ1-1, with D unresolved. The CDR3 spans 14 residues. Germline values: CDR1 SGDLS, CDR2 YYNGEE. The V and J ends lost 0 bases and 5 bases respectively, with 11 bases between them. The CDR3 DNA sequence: TGTGCCAGCAGCGTAGGGGCAGCTGGAACTGAAGCTTTCTTT. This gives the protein CASSVGAAGTEAFF.

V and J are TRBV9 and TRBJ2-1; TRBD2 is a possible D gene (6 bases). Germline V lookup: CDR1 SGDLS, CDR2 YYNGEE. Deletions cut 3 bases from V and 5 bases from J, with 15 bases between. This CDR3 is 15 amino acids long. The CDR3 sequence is CASSGGGRGHNEQFF. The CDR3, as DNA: TGTGCCAGCAGCGGGGGAGGTAGGGGTCACAATGAGCAGTTCTTC.

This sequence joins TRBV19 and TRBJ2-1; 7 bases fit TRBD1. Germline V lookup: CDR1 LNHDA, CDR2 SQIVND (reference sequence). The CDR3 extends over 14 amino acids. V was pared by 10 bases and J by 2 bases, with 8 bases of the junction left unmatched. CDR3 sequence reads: CATEGAAAYNEQFF. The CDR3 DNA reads TGTGCCACCGAGGGGGCAGCCGCCTACAATGAGCAGTTCTTC.

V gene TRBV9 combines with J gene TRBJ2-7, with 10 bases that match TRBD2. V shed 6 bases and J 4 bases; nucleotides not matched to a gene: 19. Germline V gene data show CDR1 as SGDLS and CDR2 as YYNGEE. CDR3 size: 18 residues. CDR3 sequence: CASIRSVAGGCGLYEQYF. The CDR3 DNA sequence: TGTGCCAGCATTCGGTCGGTAGCGGGAGGATGCGGGTTGTACGAGCAGTACTTC.

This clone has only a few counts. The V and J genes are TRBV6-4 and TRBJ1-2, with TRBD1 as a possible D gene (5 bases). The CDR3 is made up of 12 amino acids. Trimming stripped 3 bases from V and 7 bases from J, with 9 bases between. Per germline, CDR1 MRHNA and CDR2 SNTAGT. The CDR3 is CASSEGQGGYTF. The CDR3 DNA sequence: TGTGCCAGCAGTGAGGGTCAGGGTGGCTACACCTTC.

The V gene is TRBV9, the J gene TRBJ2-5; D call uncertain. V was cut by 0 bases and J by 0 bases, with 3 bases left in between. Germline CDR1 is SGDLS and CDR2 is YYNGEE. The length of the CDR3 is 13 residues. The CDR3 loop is CASSVGYQETQYF. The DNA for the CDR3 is TGTGCCAGCAGCGTAGGGTACCAAGAGACCCAGTACTTC.

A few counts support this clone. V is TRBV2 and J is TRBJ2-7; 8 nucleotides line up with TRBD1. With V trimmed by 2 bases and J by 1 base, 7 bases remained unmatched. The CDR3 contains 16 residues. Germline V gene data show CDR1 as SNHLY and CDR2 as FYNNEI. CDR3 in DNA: TGTGCCAGCAGTGAATTCGGACAGGGATCTTCCTACGAGCAGTACTTC. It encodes CASSEFGQGSSYEQYF.

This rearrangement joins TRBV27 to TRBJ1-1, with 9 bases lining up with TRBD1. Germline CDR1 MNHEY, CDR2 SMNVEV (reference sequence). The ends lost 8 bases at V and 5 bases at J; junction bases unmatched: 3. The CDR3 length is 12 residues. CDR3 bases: TGTGCCAGCGGGACAGGGAATACTGAAGCTTTCTTT. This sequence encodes CASGTGNTEAFF.

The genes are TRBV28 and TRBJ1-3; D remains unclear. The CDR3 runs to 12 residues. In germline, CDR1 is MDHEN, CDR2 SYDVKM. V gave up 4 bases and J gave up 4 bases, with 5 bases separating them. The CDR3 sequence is CASSSLGNTIYF. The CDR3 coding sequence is TGTGCCAGCAGTTCATTGGGAAACACCATATATTTT.

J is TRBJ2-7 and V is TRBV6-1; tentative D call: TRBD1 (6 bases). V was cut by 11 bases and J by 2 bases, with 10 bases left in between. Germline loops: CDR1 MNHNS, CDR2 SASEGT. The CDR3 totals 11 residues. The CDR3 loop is CAVRDTYEQYF. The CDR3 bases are TGTGCCGTCCGGGACACCTACGAGCAGTACTTC.

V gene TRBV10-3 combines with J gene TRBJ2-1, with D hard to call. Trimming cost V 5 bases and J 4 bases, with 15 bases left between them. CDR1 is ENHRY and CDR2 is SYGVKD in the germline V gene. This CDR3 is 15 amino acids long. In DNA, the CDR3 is TGTGCCATCAGTACCGGTGGTGCGTCGTACAATGAGCAGTTCTTC. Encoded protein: CAISTGGASYNEQFF.

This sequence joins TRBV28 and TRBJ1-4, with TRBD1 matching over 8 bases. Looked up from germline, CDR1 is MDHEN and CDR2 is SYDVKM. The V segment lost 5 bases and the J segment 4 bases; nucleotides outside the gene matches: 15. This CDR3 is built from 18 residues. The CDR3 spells CASSLHRDRRGSNEKLFF. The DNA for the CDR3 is TGTGCCAGCAGTCTCCACCGGGACAGGAGGGGGAGTAATGAAAAACTGTTTTTT.